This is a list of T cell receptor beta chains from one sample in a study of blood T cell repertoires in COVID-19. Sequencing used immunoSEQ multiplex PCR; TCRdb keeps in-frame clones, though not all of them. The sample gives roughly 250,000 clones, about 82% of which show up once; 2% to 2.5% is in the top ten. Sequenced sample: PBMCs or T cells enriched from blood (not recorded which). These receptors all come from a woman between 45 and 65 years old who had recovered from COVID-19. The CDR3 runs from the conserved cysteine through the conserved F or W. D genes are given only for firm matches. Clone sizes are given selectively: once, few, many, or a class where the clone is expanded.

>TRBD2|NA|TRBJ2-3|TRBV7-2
TGTGCCAGCAGCTTAGGTGGTGCGGGGGGCGTCACAGATACGCAGTATTTT
CASSLGGAGGVTDTQYF
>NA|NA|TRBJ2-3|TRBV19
TGTGCCAGTAGTATCTTTAGGGGCATGGATACGCAGTATTTT
CASSIFRGMDTQYF
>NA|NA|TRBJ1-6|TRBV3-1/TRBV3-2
TGTGCCAGCAGCCAAGACCCTAATAATTCACCCCTCCACTTT
CASSQDPNNSPLHF
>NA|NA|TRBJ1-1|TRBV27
TGTGCCAGCAGTTTCCAGGGTCAGACTGAAGCTTTCTTT
CASSFQGQTEAFF
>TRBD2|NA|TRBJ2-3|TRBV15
TGTGCCACCAGCAGAGATCCTAGCGGTACAGATACGCAGTATTTT
CATSRDPSGTDTQYF
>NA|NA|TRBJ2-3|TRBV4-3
TGCGCCAGCAGCCAAGAGAAGCTCGCAGATACGCAGTATTTT
CASSQEKLADTQYF
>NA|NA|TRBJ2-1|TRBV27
TGTGCCAGCAGTCACTCGGTGCCGGTTCCGATCTACAATGAGCAGTTCTTC
CASSHSVPVPIYNEQFF
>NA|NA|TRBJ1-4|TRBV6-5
TGTGCCAGCAGTTACAAACAGGGCATGAATGAAAAACTGTTTTTT
CASSYKQGMNEKLFF
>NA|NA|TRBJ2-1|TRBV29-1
TGCAGCTCCACCCTTCTCCGGGACAAGCGGTCCTACAATGAGCAGTTCTTC
CSSTLLRDKRSYNEQFF
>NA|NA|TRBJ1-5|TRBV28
TGTGCCAGCAGTCCCAGCAGGGTCAATCAGCCCCAGCATTTT
CASSPSRVNQPQHF
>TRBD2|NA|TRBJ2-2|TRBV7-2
TGTGCCAGCAGCTTAGGACTAGCGTCCACCGGGGAGCTGTTTTTT
CASSLGLASTGELFF
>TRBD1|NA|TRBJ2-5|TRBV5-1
TGCGCCAGCAGCATCCCACAGGGGGAAGAGACCCAGTACTTC
CASSIPQGEETQYF
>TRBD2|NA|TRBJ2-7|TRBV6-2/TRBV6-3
TGTGCCAGCAGTTCCCCGGGACTAGCGGGAACTACAAGGAGCTCCTACGAGCAGTACTTC
CASSSPGLAGTTRSSYEQYF
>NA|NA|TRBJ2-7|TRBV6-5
TGTGCCAGCAACGGGCAGGCAGGGACAGAGCAGTACTTC
CASNGQAGTEQYF
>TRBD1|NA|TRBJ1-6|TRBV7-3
TGTGCCAGCAGCACGGGACAGGGAAGCAATTCACCCCTCCACTTT
CASSTGQGSNSPLHF
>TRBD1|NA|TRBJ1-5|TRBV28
TGTGCCAGCTACAGCCCACGGACAGGGACCCTAAATCAGCCCCAGCATTTT
CASYSPRTGTLNQPQHF
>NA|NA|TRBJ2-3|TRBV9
TGTGCCAGCACCCCAAACCCAGGGGCGGGGGAAACACGAGATACGCAGTATTTT
CASTPNPGAGETRDTQYF
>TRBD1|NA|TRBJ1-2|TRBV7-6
TGTGCCAGCAGCGCCCACTCCCGGGACAGTCTTAACTATGGCTACACCTTC
CASSAHSRDSLNYGYTF
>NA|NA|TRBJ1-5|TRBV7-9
TGTGCCAGCAGCTTAGCAGGAGGTAGCAATCAGCCCCAGCATTTT
CASSLAGGSNQPQHF
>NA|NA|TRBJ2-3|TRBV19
TGTGCCAGTAGTATCGGACAGAGCACAGATACGCAGTATTTT
CASSIGQSTDTQYF
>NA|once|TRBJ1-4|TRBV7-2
TGTGCCAGCAGTCCCAGGGTAACTAATGAAAAACTGTTTTTT
CASSPRVTNEKLFF
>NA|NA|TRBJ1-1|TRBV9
TGTGCCAGCAGCGTTGCAGGGACTCCCTGGGAAGCTTTCTTT
CASSVAGTPWEAFF
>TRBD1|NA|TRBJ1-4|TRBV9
TGTGCCAGCAGCGTAGGAGACTCCGGGACAGGGAGTGAAAAACTGTTTTTT
CASSVGDSGTGSEKLFF
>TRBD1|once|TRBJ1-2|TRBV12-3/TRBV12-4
TGTGCCAGCAGTCGAACCCACAGGGGAGGCTACACCTTC
CASSRTHRGGYTF
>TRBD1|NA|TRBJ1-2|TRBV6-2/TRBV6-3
TGTGCCAGCAGTAGGACAGGGTTCGGCTACACCTTC
CASSRTGFGYTF
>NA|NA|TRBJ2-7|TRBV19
TGTGCCAGTAGTATGCTACCCGGGAGTAAATACGAGCAGTACTTC
CASSMLPGSKYEQYF
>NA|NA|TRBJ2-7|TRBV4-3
TGCGCCAGCAGCCAAGCCCTAACTCCAACTCTTCCCTACGAGCAGTACTTC
CASSQALTPTLPYEQYF
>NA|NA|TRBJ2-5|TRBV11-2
TGTGCCAGCAGCTTAGACCGGGGAAAAGAGACCCAGTACTTC
CASSLDRGKETQYF
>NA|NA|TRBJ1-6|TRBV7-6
TGTGCCAGCAGCTCCAGCAGGGGTAATTCACCCCTCCACTTT
CASSSSRGNSPLHF
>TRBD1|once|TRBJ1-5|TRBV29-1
TGCAGCGTTGCGGGACAGATCAATCAGCCCCAGCATTTT
CSVAGQINQPQHF
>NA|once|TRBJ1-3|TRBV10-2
TGCGCCAGCAGTGAGTCGAGGGGGTACGTCTCTGGAAACACCATATATTTT
CASSESRGYVSGNTIYF
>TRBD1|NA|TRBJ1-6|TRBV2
TGTGCCAGCACTTCCCGGACAGGTGGGAACTCACCCCTCCACTTT
CASTSRTGGNSPLHF
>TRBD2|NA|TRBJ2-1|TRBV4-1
TGCGCCAGCAGCCAACCCCCTCGGAGTGGGGGAAAAAGCGGGGGTGAGCAGTTCTTC
CASSQPPRSGGKSGGEQFF
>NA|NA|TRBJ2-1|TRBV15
TGTGCCACCAGCAGAGATAGGGGGATCCATGAGCAGTTCTTC
CATSRDRGIHEQFF
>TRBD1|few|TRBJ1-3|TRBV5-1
TGCGCCAGCAGCCGCCTATTACAGGGGCGGGAAAACACCATATATTTT
CASSRLLQGRENTIYF
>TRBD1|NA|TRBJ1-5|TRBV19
TGTGCCAGTAGTATCCAATACCTCGGGACAGGGACCAATCAGCCCCAGCATTTT
CASSIQYLGTGTNQPQHF
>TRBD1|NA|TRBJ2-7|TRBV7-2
TGTGCCAGCAGCTTAGTGGGACAGTCGGCCTACGAGCAGTACTTC
CASSLVGQSAYEQYF
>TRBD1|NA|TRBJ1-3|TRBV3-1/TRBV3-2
TGTGCCAGCAGCCAAGCCCGGACAGGGAAAGCTGGAAACACCATATATTTT
CASSQARTGKAGNTIYF
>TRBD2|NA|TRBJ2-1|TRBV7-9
TGTGCCAGCAGCCCTACTAGCGTACATGAGCAGTTCTTC
CASSPTSVHEQFF
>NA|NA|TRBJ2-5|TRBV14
TGTGCCAGCAGCCAAGCTTCTAGCCTGGCAGAGACCCAGTACTTC
CASSQASSLAETQYF
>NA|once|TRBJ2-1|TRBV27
TGTGCCAGCAGCGGAGGGACTCCCGGGAATGAGCAGTTCTTC
CASSGGTPGNEQFF
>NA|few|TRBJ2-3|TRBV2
TGTGCCAGCAGGGTACAGGGTACGGCAGATACGCAGTATTTT
CASRVQGTADTQYF
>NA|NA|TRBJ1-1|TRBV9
TGTGCCAGCAGCGTAGAACCCAGTCCCACTGAAGCTTTCTTT
CASSVEPSPTEAFF
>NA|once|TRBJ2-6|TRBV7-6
TGTGCCAGCAGCCCGGACTGGGAGGGGGCCAACGTCCTGACTTTC
CASSPDWEGANVLTF
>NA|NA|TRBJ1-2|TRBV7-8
TGTGCCAGCAGCCGAGACTCCTCCCTTTATGGCTACACCTTC
CASSRDSSLYGYTF
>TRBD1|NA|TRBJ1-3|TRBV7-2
TGTGCCAGCAGCTTAGACAGGGGTACTGGAAACACCATATATTTT
CASSLDRGTGNTIYF
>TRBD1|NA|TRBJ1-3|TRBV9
TGTGCCAGCAGCGTCTCCACAGGGGCCCCTGGAAACACCATATATTTT
CASSVSTGAPGNTIYF
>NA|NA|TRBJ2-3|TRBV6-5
TGTGCCAGCAGTTTTCTAGCAGACCATACGCAGTATTTT
CASSFLADHTQYF
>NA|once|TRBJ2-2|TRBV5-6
TGTGCCAGCAGCTTGGGATCTTACAAGAACACCGGGGAGCTGTTTTTT
CASSLGSYKNTGELFF
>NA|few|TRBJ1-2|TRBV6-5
TGTGCCAGCAGTTCACGCAGGGTGAGAGGCTACACCTTC
CASSSRRVRGYTF
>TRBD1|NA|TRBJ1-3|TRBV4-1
TGCGCCAGCAGCCAACCAGGACAGGCCGACACCATATATTTT
CASSQPGQADTIYF
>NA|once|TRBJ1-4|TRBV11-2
TGTGCCAGCAGCTTAGAGCTGGGGACTTCAACTGGAAAACTGTTTTTT
CASSLELGTSTGKLFF
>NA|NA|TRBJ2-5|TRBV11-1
TGTGCCAGCAGCTTGAGCATACAAGAGACCCAGTACTTC
CASSLSIQETQYF
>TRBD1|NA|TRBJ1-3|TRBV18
TGTGCCAGCTCACCCTACCGGGACAGAGTCTCTGGAAACACCATATATTTT
CASSPYRDRVSGNTIYF
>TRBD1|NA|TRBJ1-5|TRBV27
TGTGCCAGCAGTTCCCCCGGGACAGGGGGCCACCAGCCCCAGCATTTT
CASSSPGTGGHQPQHF
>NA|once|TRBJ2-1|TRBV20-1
TGCAGTGCTAGTTGGAGGGCGAAGGGCAATGAGCAGTTCTTC
CSASWRAKGNEQFF
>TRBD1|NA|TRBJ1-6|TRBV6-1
TGTGCCAGCAGTGTCGGACAGGCAGCATACTCCAATTCACCCCTCCACTTT
CASSVGQAAYSNSPLHF